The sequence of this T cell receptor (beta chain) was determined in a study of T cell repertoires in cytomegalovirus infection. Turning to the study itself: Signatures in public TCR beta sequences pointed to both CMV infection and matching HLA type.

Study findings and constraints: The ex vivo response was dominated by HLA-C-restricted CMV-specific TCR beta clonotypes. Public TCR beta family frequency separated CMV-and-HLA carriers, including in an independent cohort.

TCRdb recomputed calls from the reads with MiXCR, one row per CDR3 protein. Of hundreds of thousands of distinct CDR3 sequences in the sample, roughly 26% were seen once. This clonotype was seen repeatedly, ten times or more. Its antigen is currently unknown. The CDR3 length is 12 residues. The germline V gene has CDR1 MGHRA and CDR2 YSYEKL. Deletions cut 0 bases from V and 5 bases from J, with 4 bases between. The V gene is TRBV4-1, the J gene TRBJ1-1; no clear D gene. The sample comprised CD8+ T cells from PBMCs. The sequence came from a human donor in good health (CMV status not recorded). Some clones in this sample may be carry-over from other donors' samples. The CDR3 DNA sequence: TGCGCCAGCAGCCAAGAACAGACTGAAGCTTTCTTT. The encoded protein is CASSQEQTEAFF.